A selection of T cell receptor beta chains follows, all from one sample in a study of T cells after yellow fever vaccination. TCRdb re-called the 5' RACE reads through MiXCR, storing one row per CDR3 protein. The table shows 200,000 to 250,000 distinct CDR3 sequences, with about 7.1% occurring only once. Sequencing was performed on CD4+ T cells sorted from PBMCs, taken 15 days after the yellow fever booster vaccination. These TCRs come from a man under 40 who received the YFV17D yellow fever vaccine. The CDR3 runs from the conserved cysteine through the conserved F or W. Each record gives: V gene, J gene, CDR3 protein.

V gene: TRBV18
J gene: TRBJ2-3
CDR3 protein: CASSSDSYTQYF

V gene: TRBV7-8
J gene: TRBJ2-7
CDR3 protein: CASSLESGLYSYEQYF

V gene: TRBV7-9
J gene: TRBJ2-4
CDR3 protein: CASSEETVSKNIQYF

V gene: TRBV7-9
J gene: TRBJ2-5
CDR3 protein: CASSLSRDRKDETQYF

V gene: TRBV4-3
J gene: TRBJ1-4
CDR3 protein: CASSRHSEVEKLFF

V gene: TRBV27
J gene: TRBJ2-1
CDR3 protein: CASSSWAAAEGHEQFF

V gene: TRBV7-8
J gene: TRBJ1-1
CDR3 protein: CASSLVFGKLTGGNTEAFF

V gene: TRBV5-6
J gene: TRBJ2-3
CDR3 protein: CASSLRDGTDTQYF

V gene: TRBV7-9
J gene: TRBJ2-5
CDR3 protein: CASSATGASQETQYF

V gene: TRBV14
J gene: TRBJ2-7
CDR3 protein: CASSQGLAGGYEQYF

V gene: TRBV7-8
J gene: TRBJ1-2
CDR3 protein: CASSLEGPTGGYTF

V gene: TRBV21-1
J gene: TRBJ2-2
CDR3 protein: CASSSTGGELFF

V gene: TRBV20-1
J gene: TRBJ2-5
CDR3 protein: CSASSPRQGVETQYF

V gene: TRBV7-3
J gene: TRBJ2-7
CDR3 protein: CASSLKSSRDRVGEQYF